A single sample gave rise to the 13 T cell receptor beta chains below, sequenced in a study of T cells after yellow fever vaccination (dated by TCRdb to between 2018 and 2020). Libraries were made using 5' RACE. These reads were obtained on an Illumina HiSeq 2500. Using fastp at Q25 and MiXCR, TCRdb reprocessed the public reads and kept productive beta chains. Each entry merges the rows of one CDR3 protein and shows their most common DNA and genes. The sample table contains around 120,000 distinct CDR3 sequences; only one count was recorded for 5.5% to 8% of them. Together, the top ten hold over 2.5% of the sample. In light of the paper, this sample's treatment or condition label describes: live attenuated yellow fever vaccine strain. The specimen comprised CD4+ T cells sorted from PBMCs, sampled around 45 days after the first yellow fever vaccination. The receptor set was obtained from a man aged 18 to 29 who received the YFV17D yellow fever vaccine.

This clonotype appeared many times. The gene calls are TRBV20-1 and TRBJ2-1, with D uncertain. The CDR3 is made up of 12 amino acids. Trimming cost V 0 bases and J 10 bases, with 10 bases left between them. The germline CDR1 and CDR2 sequences are DFQATT and SNEGSKA (reference sequence). The CDR3 loop is CSARDPAAEQFF. For the CDR3, the DNA is TGCAGTGCTAGAGATCCAGCCGCGGAGCAGTTCTTC.

This clonotype was counted ten times or more. The chain links TRBV20-1 to TRBJ1-1; 9 positions match TRBD1. V dropped 1 base and J dropped 4; count of bases not matched to a gene: 4. This CDR3 spans 14 amino acids. CDR1 and CDR2 (germline): DFQATT, SNEGSKA (reference sequence). The CDR3 sequence: CSARGDRERTEAFF. Here the CDR3 DNA reads TGCAGTGCTAGAGGGGACAGGGAACGCACTGAAGCTTTCTTT.

Of note for this clonotype: A much larger clone sits a single nucleotide away, making a read error possible. This chain connects TRBV15 to TRBJ1-1; weak D call: TRBD1 (5 bases). CDR3 length: 15 amino acids. CDR1 LNHNV and CDR2 YYDKDF come from the germline V gene (reference sequence). In DNA form, the CDR3 reads TGTGCCACCAGCGGCTACAGGCCTACGAACACTAAAGCTTTCTTT. It codes for CATSGYRPTNTKAFF.

This clonotype was picked up many times. The chain is built from TRBV25-1 and TRBJ2-5; D possibly corresponds to TRBD2 (5 bases). The V and J ends lost 7 bases and 4 bases respectively, with 22 bases between them. This CDR3 contains 16 residues. Per germline, CDR1 MGHDK and CDR2 SYGVNS. This CDR3 reads CASNDPGVNGGETQYF. CDR3 DNA sequence: TGTGCCAGCAACGACCCCGGGGTCAACGGCGGAGAGACCCAGTACTTC.

This clonotype was counted between two and nine times. V and J are TRBV7-9 and TRBJ1-2, with D uncertain. This CDR3 comprises 14 residues. Trimming left V 3 bases short and J 2 bases short, with 10 bases between. Germline loops: CDR1 SEHNR, CDR2 FQNEAQ (reference sequence). As DNA, the CDR3 is TGTGCCAGCAGCTTTACAGATATAAACTATGGCTACACCTTC. It encodes CASSFTDINYGYTF.

This clonotype was counted many times. The rearrangement links TRBV12-3 or TRBV12-4 to TRBJ1-6, with 9 positions matching TRBD1. The V gene end was trimmed by 6 bases and the J gene end by 7 bases; junction bases not matched to a gene: 4. This CDR3 has 14 residues. This chain's CDR3 is CASRPGTGNSPLHF. CDR3 DNA sequence: TGTGCCAGCAGACCCGGGACAGGGAATTCACCCCTCCACTTT.

This clonotype has a handful of counts. The CDR3 loop is CSARRDWGVEQYF. CDR3 DNA sequence: TGCAGTGCTAGAAGGGACTGGGGTGTTGAGCAGTACTTC. J is TRBJ2-7 and V is TRBV20-1, with D maybe TRBD2 (6 bases). The CDR3 is 13 amino acids. The germline CDR1 and CDR2 sequences are DFQATT and SNEGSKA (reference sequence). Trimming removed 2 bases from V and 7 bases from J, with 15 bases in between.

This clonotype turned up a few times. The V call is TRBV3-1, the J call TRBJ1-6, with D possibly matching TRBD1 (5 bases). From germline, CDR1 is LGHDT and CDR2 YNNKEL (reference sequence). V shed 6 bases and J shed 10 bases, with 13 bases lying between them. CDR3 size: 13 residues. This CDR3 is CASSRQGESPLHF. DNA for the CDR3: TGTGCCAGCAGTCGGCAGGGCGAGTCACCCCTCCACTTT.

The gene calls are TRBV2 and TRBJ1-2, with D perhaps matching TRBD1 (6 bases). The CDR3 spans 18 residues. Per germline, CDR1 SNHLY and CDR2 FYNNEI. CDR3 in amino acids: CTRSKQGEGAMRYGGYTF. The CDR3, as DNA: TGTACCCGCTCAAAACAGGGTGAGGGCGCGATGCGGTATGGTGGCTACACCTTC.

This clonotype was recorded many times. The V and J genes are TRBV5-1 and TRBJ1-6; D is ambiguous. The CDR3 extends over 15 amino acids. CDR1 and CDR2 (germline): SGHRS, YFSETQ. V was clipped by 4 bases and J by 7 bases, with 15 bases between them. CDR3 residues: CASSGAAVDNSPLHF. The CDR3 region has the DNA TGCGCCAGCAGCGGTGCGGCAGTTGACAATTCACCCCTCCACTTT.

This sequence joins TRBV15 and TRBJ2-1, with 9 nucleotides matching TRBD2. Germline CDR1 is LNHNV and CDR2 is YYDKDF (reference sequence). V shed 1 base, J shed 5 bases, and the junction held 3 bases outside the gene matches. The CDR3 loop spans 15 amino acids. CDR3 region: CATSRGAGGDNEQFF. DNA for the CDR3: TGTGCCACCAGCAGAGGGGCGGGGGGGGACAATGAGCAGTTCTTC.

In its sample, this clonotype was seen many times. This chain joins TRBV29-1 and TRBJ2-2; 10 positions match TRBD1. Trimming took 6 bases from V and 4 from J; bases not matched to a gene: 5. The CDR3 has 14 amino acids. Germline V gene lookup returns CDR1 SQVTM and CDR2 ANQGSEA. The CDR3 protein is CSVAGTGVTGELFF. The CDR3 nucleotides read TGCAGCGTGGCCGGGACAGGGGTCACCGGGGAGCTGTTTTTT.

This clonotype was found many times. The J gene is TRBJ2-1, the V gene TRBV12-3 or TRBV12-4, with a tentative D call TRBD2 (6 bases). V was cut by 5 bases and J by 12 bases, with 8 bases left in between. The CDR3 has 10 amino acids. CDR3 region: CASSGTGQFF. The CDR3 DNA sequence: TGTGCCAGCAGTGGGACTGGGCAGTTCTTC.